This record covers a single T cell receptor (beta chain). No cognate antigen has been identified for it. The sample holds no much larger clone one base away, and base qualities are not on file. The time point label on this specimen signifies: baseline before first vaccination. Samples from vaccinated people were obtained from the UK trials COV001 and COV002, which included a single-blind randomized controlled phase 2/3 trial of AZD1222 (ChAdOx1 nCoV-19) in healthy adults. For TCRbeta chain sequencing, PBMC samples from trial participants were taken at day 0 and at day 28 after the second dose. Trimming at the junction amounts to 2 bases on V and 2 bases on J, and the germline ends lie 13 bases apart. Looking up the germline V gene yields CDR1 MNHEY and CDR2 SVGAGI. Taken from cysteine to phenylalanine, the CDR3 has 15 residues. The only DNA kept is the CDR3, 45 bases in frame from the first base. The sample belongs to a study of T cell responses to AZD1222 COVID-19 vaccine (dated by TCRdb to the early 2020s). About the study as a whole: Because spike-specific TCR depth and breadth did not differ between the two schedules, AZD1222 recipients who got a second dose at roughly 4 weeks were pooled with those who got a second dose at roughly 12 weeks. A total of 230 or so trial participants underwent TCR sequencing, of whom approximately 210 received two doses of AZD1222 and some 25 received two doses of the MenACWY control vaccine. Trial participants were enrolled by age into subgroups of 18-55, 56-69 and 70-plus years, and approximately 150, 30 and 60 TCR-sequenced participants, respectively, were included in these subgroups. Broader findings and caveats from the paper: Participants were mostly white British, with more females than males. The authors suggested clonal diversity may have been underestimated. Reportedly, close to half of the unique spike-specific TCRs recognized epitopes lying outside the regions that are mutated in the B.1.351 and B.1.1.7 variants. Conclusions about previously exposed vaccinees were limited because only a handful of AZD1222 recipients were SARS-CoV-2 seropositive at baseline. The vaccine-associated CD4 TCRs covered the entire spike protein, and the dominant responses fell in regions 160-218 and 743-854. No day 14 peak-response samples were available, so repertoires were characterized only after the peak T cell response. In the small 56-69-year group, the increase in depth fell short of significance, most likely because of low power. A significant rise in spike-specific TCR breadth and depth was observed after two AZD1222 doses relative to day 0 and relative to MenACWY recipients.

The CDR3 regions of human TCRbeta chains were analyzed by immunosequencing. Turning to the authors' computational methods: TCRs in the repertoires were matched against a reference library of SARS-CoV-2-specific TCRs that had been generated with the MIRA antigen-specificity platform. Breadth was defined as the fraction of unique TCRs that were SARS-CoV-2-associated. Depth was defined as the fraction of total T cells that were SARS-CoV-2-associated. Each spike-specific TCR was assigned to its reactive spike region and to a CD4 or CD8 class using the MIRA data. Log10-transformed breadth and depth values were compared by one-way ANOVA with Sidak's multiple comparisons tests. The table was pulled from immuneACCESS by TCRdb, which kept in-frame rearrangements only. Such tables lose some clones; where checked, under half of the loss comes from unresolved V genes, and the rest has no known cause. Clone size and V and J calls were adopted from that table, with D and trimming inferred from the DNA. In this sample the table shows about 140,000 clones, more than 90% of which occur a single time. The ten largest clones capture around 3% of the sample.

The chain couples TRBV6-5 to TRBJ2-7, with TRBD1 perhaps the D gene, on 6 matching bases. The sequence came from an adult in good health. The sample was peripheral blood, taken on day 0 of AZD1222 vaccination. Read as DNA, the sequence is TGTGCCAGCAGTTACCGAAAAACAGGGCCCTACGAGCAGTACTTC. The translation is CASSYRKTGPYEQYF.